Listed below are T cell receptor beta chains from one sample, sequenced in a study of graft-versus-host responses after intestinal transplantation. These TCRs are of unknown antigen specificity. Produced via immunoSEQ multiplex PCR; TCRdb's table is partial and in-frame only. The sample has some 86,000 clones, less than 90% seen once. The sample consisted of unstimulated CD4+ T cells sorted from spleen or lymph node cells, taken before transplant. These receptors came from a human donor who was the organ donor for an intestinal transplant. The CDR3 runs from the conserved cysteine through the conserved F or W. D genes are given only for firm matches. Only some rows state a clone size, as once, few, many or a class for expanded clones.

J | D | size | V | DNA | CDR3
TRBJ2-7 | NA | NA | TRBV5-1 | TGCGCCAGCAGCTTGGAGTTAGCCTACGAGCAGTACTTC | CASSLELAYEQYF
TRBJ1-1 | NA | once | TRBV6-1 | TGTGCCAGCAGTGAAGCCTCCGCACGGACTGAAGCTTTCTTT | CASSEASARTEAFF
TRBJ1-1 | NA | NA | TRBV9 | TGTGCCAGCAGCGTCGGTGCAGGTGGAAACACTGAAGCTTTCTTT | CASSVGAGGNTEAFF
TRBJ2-2 | NA | once | TRBV11-2 | TGTGCCAGCAGCTTGGCAACCGGGGAGCTGTTTTTT | CASSLATGELFF
TRBJ1-1 | NA | few | TRBV20-1 | TGCAGTGCTAGCCAGAACACTGAAGCTTTCTTT | CSASQNTEAFF
TRBJ1-3 | NA | NA | TRBV28 | TGTGCCAGCAGGCCACAGGGAGTCAGAAACACCATATATTTT | CASRPQGVRNTIYF
TRBJ2-3 | NA | NA | TRBV27 | TGTGCCAGCAGCCTCAGGGGAGGCACAGATACGCAGTATTTT | CASSLRGGTDTQYF
TRBJ1-3 | NA | once | TRBV28 | TGTGCCAGCAACGTGGGAGGCATAGACTCTGGAAACACCATATATTTT | CASNVGGIDSGNTIYF
TRBJ2-2 | TRBD2 | once | TRBV18 | TGTGCCAGCTCGCCCCGACTAGCGGACCTTGGGGAGCTGTTTTTT | CASSPRLADLGELFF
TRBJ2-3 | TRBD2 | once | TRBV27 | TGTGCCAGCAGCCCCTACGGGGGAGGGCGCACAGATACGCAGTATTTT | CASSPYGGGRTDTQYF
TRBJ2-5 | TRBD1 | NA | TRBV30 | TGTGCCTGGAGCAGGGGGCAAGAGACCCAGTACTTC | CAWSRGQETQYF
TRBJ2-3 | NA | NA | TRBV28 | TGTGCCAGCAGTTTATTAATGCTAGCCGACGACACAGATACGCAGTATTTT | CASSLLMLADDTDTQYF
TRBJ1-2 | TRBD1 | NA | TRBV5-4 | TGTGCCAGCAGCACCACCGGGACAGGTTTGTGGCTTCGGGGCTACACCTTC | CASSTTGTGLWLRGYTF
TRBJ2-7 | TRBD2 | NA | TRBV7-9 | TGTGCCAGCAGCTCCGGACTAGCGGCTACCTACGAGCAGTACTTC | CASSSGLAATYEQYF
TRBJ1-5 | NA | NA | TRBV6-1 | TGTGCCAGCAGTATGACAGAGAGTCAGCCCCAGCATTTT | CASSMTESQPQHF
TRBJ2-1 | TRBD2 | NA | TRBV7-9 | TGTGCCAGCAGCTCTCTTGGACTAGCGGGAGGGGATGAGCAGTTCTTC | CASSSLGLAGGDEQFF
TRBJ1-6 | TRBD1 | once | TRBV7-9 | TGTGCCAGCAGCTTCGGACAGGGGAACCGTGGTTCACCCCTCCACTTT | CASSFGQGNRGSPLHF
TRBJ1-2 | NA | NA | TRBV28 | TGTGCCAGCAGTTTAAACCGTAGGACAAAGAATGGCTACACCTTC | CASSLNRRTKNGYTF
TRBJ1-1 | NA | NA | TRBV9 | TGTGCCAGCAGCGTGGGGGGATGGGGGGAAGCTTTCTTT | CASSVGGWGEAFF
TRBJ1-2 | NA | NA | TRBV5-1 | TGCGCCAGCAGCTTGTCAGGGTCTCGTGGCTACACCTTC | CASSLSGSRGYTF
TRBJ2-5 | NA | NA | TRBV4-1 | TGCGCCAGCAGCCACCCCCCTGGAGGGAAAGAGACCCAGTACTTC | CASSHPPGGKETQYF
TRBJ2-2 | TRBD2 | NA | TRBV4-1 | TGCGCCAGCAGCCAAGATGGGCTAGCGGTTAACACCGGGGAGCTGTTTTTT | CASSQDGLAVNTGELFF
TRBJ2-3 | NA | NA | TRBV15 | TGTGCCACCAGCAGAGATCAGGGCACAGATACGCAGTATTTT | CATSRDQGTDTQYF
TRBJ2-2 | NA | NA | TRBV11-3 | TGTGCCAGCAGACCCGGACAGAAGGCCGGGGAGCTGTTTTTT | CASRPGQKAGELFF
TRBJ1-2 | NA | once | TRBV7-2 | TGTGCCAGCAGCTTGGGAGGGCCTAACTATGGCTACACCTTC | CASSLGGPNYGYTF
TRBJ2-3 | TRBD2 | NA | TRBV7-7 | TGTGCTAGCAGCTCTAGCGGGAGGACAGATACGCAGTATTTT | CASSSSGRTDTQYF
TRBJ1-1 | NA | NA | TRBV7-9 | TGTGCCAGCAGCTTTCGGAGGGGCGGCACTGAAGCTTTCTTT | CASSFRRGGTEAFF
TRBJ2-3 | NA | NA | TRBV15 | TGTGCCACCAGCGTCGGACTCCATAGTAGCACAGATACGCAGTATTTT | CATSVGLHSSTDTQYF
TRBJ2-7 | TRBD2 | NA | TRBV2 | TGTGCCAGCGAACGCGGGAGGGCCGGCGAGCAGTACTTC | CASERGRAGEQYF
TRBJ2-1 | TRBD2 | once | TRBV5-1 | TGCGCCAGCAGCTTGGGGCTAGCGGCGTCCTACAATGAGCAGTTCTTC | CASSLGLAASYNEQFF
TRBJ2-3 | TRBD2 | few | TRBV28 | TGTGCCAGCAGTCAATCTAGCGGGGTCACAGATACGCAGTATTTT | CASSQSSGVTDTQYF
TRBJ2-2 | NA | NA | TRBV30 | TGTGCCTGTAGAGTACTAGGGGGCACCGGGGAGCTGTTTTTT | CACRVLGGTGELFF
TRBJ2-5 | TRBD2 | once | TRBV30 | TGTGCCTGGCGGCTAGCGGGGGGTCGCGAGACCCAGTACTTC | CAWRLAGGRETQYF
TRBJ2-5 | TRBD1 | once | TRBV7-3 | TGTGCCAGCAGCTCGGGACAGGGCGAGACCCAGTACTTC | CASSSGQGETQYF
TRBJ2-3 | TRBD2 | NA | TRBV7-9 | TGTGCCAGCGGGAGAGCGGGAGCCCTCTCAGATACGCAGTATTTT | CASGRAGALSDTQYF
TRBJ1-1 | TRBD1 | NA | TRBV11-2 | TGTGCCAGCAGCCCCCGAATGCAGGGGGCTGAAGCTTTCTTT | CASSPRMQGAEAFF
TRBJ2-3 | NA | NA | TRBV11-2 | TGTGCCAGCACTCCACAAAGGCGCGAGCGGAAGCCCTCGGATACGCAGTATTTT | CASTPQRRERKPSDTQYF
TRBJ2-3 | NA | NA | TRBV9 | TGTGCCAGCAGCGTAGGTCGGGACTCGAGCAGGCACACGCAGTATTTT | CASSVGRDSSRHTQYF
TRBJ2-6 | TRBD1 | NA | TRBV7-3 | TGTGCCAGCAGCCCCCGCTCAGGGGGTGGGGCCAACGTCCTGACTTTC | CASSPRSGGGANVLTF
TRBJ2-3 | TRBD2 | NA | TRBV4-2 | TGTGCCAGCAGCCGGGGTGCCAAAGCGGGAGGTGCAGATACGCAGTATTTT | CASSRGAKAGGADTQYF
TRBJ1-1 | TRBD1 | NA | TRBV6-5 | TGTGCCAGTGGGCAGGGGGCAGCAGCTTTCTTT | CASGQGAAAFF
TRBJ2-3 | NA | NA | TRBV5-5 | TGTGCCAGCAGCTTGATGGCACCTCAAGGCAGGTCTACGCAGTATTTT | CASSLMAPQGRSTQYF
TRBJ1-1 | NA | NA | TRBV19 | TGTGCCAGTAGTATAGTGGAGGGTTTCAGCACTGAAGCTTTCTTT | CASSIVEGFSTEAFF
TRBJ2-7 | NA | NA | TRBV7-3 | TGTGCCAGCAGCTTAGTAGGCAGGGGCGAGCAGTACTTC | CASSLVGRGEQYF